A selection of T cell receptor beta chains follows, all from one sample in a study of blood T cell repertoires in COVID-19. Using immunoSEQ multiplex PCR, the repertoire was profiled, and TCRdb retains in-frame clones only, with some absent. The table includes under 150,000 clones, 70% to 90% detected once. The material sequenced was peripheral blood. The receptors were gathered from a woman aged 45-59 years with acute or convalescent COVID-19. The CDR3 runs from the conserved cysteine through the conserved F or W. The D gene is left open where the match is weak. The size entry is marked missing in some rows and otherwise reads once, few, many or a size class.

j_gene: TRBJ1-6; d_gene: -; v_gene: TRBV6-5; abundance: -; CDR3aa: CASSWEGGWDSPLHF; CDR3nt: TGTGCCAGCAGTTGGGAGGGGGGCTGGGATTCACCCCTCCACTTT
j_gene: TRBJ1-1; d_gene: TRBD1; v_gene: TRBV7-8; abundance: -; CDR3aa: CASSILGQGVTEAFF; CDR3nt: TGTGCCAGCAGCATCCTGGGACAGGGAGTCACTGAAGCTTTCTTT
j_gene: TRBJ1-1; d_gene: TRBD1; v_gene: TRBV5-1; abundance: -; CDR3aa: CASSWAGGLEAFF; CDR3nt: TGCGCCAGCAGCTGGGCAGGGGGCCTTGAAGCTTTCTTT
j_gene: TRBJ2-7; d_gene: TRBD1; v_gene: TRBV2; abundance: -; CDR3aa: CASRPSRTGNDEQYF; CDR3nt: TGTGCCAGCAGGCCCTCCCGGACAGGGAACGACGAGCAGTACTTC
j_gene: TRBJ2-7; d_gene: -; v_gene: TRBV7-9; abundance: -; CDR3aa: CASSLASGSYEQYF; CDR3nt: TGTGCCAGCAGCTTAGCTTCGGGGTCCTACGAGCAGTACTTC
j_gene: TRBJ2-1; d_gene: -; v_gene: TRBV29-1; abundance: -; CDR3aa: CSVGWRGPGNEQFF; CDR3nt: TGCAGCGTTGGTTGGCGGGGTCCAGGAAATGAGCAGTTCTTC
j_gene: TRBJ1-5; d_gene: -; v_gene: TRBV28; abundance: few; CDR3aa: CASSPGGRLGQPQHF; CDR3nt: TGTGCCAGCAGTCCGGGGGGGCGCCTCGGGCAGCCCCAGCATTTT
j_gene: TRBJ2-5; d_gene: -; v_gene: TRBV5-4; abundance: -; CDR3aa: CASSLRWSSGGGGETQYF; CDR3nt: TGTGCCAGCAGCTTGCGTTGGTCTAGCGGAGGGGGTGGGGAGACCCAGTACTTC
j_gene: TRBJ1-4; d_gene: TRBD1; v_gene: TRBV18; abundance: few; CDR3aa: CASSPPTGGVEKLFF; CDR3nt: TGTGCCAGCTCACCCCCCACAGGGGGCGTTGAAAAACTGTTTTTT
j_gene: TRBJ2-7; d_gene: TRBD2; v_gene: TRBV7-8; abundance: -; CDR3aa: CASSPGLAGGQGAYEQYF; CDR3nt: TGTGCCAGCAGCCCTGGACTAGCGGGGGGGCAGGGTGCCTACGAGCAGTACTTC
j_gene: TRBJ2-1; d_gene: -; v_gene: TRBV5-6; abundance: -; CDR3aa: CASSLNLRSSYNEQFF; CDR3nt: TGTGCCAGCAGCTTGAACTTGCGGAGCTCCTACAATGAGCAGTTCTTC
j_gene: TRBJ2-3; d_gene: TRBD1; v_gene: TRBV15; abundance: -; CDR3aa: CATSRGQGRTDTQYF; CDR3nt: TGTGCCACCAGCAGGGGACAGGGCCGCACAGATACGCAGTATTTT
j_gene: TRBJ1-2; d_gene: -; v_gene: TRBV10-2; abundance: once; CDR3aa: CASSESGHYGYTF; CDR3nt: TGCGCCAGCAGTGAGTCGGGGCACTATGGCTACACCTTC
j_gene: TRBJ2-1; d_gene: TRBD2; v_gene: TRBV7-2; abundance: -; CDR3aa: CASSATGGWNEQFF; CDR3nt: TGTGCCAGCAGCGCAACGGGAGGGTGGAATGAGCAGTTCTTC
j_gene: TRBJ1-6; d_gene: -; v_gene: TRBV25-1; abundance: -; CDR3aa: CASRRNNSPLHF; CDR3nt: TGTGCCAGCAGGCGGAATAATTCACCCCTCCACTTT
j_gene: TRBJ2-3; d_gene: TRBD2; v_gene: TRBV7-2; abundance: -; CDR3aa: CASSRIAGTTDTQYF; CDR3nt: TGTGCCAGCAGTCGTATAGCGGGGACCACAGATACGCAGTATTTT
j_gene: TRBJ2-1; d_gene: -; v_gene: TRBV7-2; abundance: -; CDR3aa: CASSLTDGSSEQFF; CDR3nt: TGTGCCAGCAGCTTAACGGACGGGAGTTCTGAGCAGTTCTTC
j_gene: TRBJ2-7; d_gene: TRBD2; v_gene: TRBV11-2; abundance: -; CDR3aa: CASSLEAGVTYEQYF; CDR3nt: TGTGCCAGCAGCTTAGAAGCGGGAGTCACCTACGAGCAGTACTTC
j_gene: TRBJ2-7; d_gene: -; v_gene: TRBV19; abundance: -; CDR3aa: CASSRGGHEQYF; CDR3nt: TGTGCCAGTAGTAGGGGGGGCCACGAGCAGTACTTC
j_gene: TRBJ2-3; d_gene: TRBD2; v_gene: TRBV6-1; abundance: -; CDR3aa: CASSELRTAGGKDTQYF; CDR3nt: TGTGCCAGCAGTGAATTGCGGACCGCGGGGGGAAAAGATACGCAGTATTTT
j_gene: TRBJ2-3; d_gene: TRBD2; v_gene: TRBV5-4; abundance: -; CDR3aa: CASSSGTSGSDTQYF; CDR3nt: TGTGCCAGCAGCTCCGGGACTAGCGGGTCAGATACGCAGTATTTT
j_gene: TRBJ1-1; d_gene: -; v_gene: TRBV5-5; abundance: -; CDR3aa: CASSFWGDPNTEAFF; CDR3nt: TGTGCCAGCAGCTTTTGGGGGGATCCGAACACTGAAGCTTTCTTT
j_gene: TRBJ1-2; d_gene: -; v_gene: TRBV4-3; abundance: -; CDR3aa: CASSQEYRARPRQIYGYTF; CDR3nt: TGCGCCAGCAGCCAAGAATATCGCGCCCGTCCGCGACAGATCTATGGCTACACCTTC
j_gene: TRBJ2-5; d_gene: TRBD2; v_gene: TRBV15; abundance: -; CDR3aa: CATSSRGRTSAETQYF; CDR3nt: TGTGCCACCAGCAGCAGAGGGCGGACTAGCGCAGAGACCCAGTACTTC
j_gene: TRBJ1-6; d_gene: TRBD1; v_gene: TRBV5-1; abundance: -; CDR3aa: CASSLAGTGNSPLHF; CDR3nt: TGCGCCAGCAGCTTGGCCGGGACAGGCAATTCACCCCTCCACTTT
j_gene: TRBJ2-7; d_gene: -; v_gene: TRBV4-3; abundance: -; CDR3aa: CASSQDRAGKREQYF; CDR3nt: TGCGCCAGCAGCCAAGATCGTGCAGGGAAGAGGGAGCAGTACTTC
j_gene: TRBJ1-2; d_gene: -; v_gene: TRBV30; abundance: -; CDR3aa: CAWSFAAGDNYGYTF; CDR3nt: TGTGCCTGGAGTTTTGCTGCAGGGGATAACTATGGCTACACCTTC
j_gene: TRBJ1-2; d_gene: -; v_gene: TRBV4-3; abundance: few; CDR3aa: CASSQVQGTTDGYTF; CDR3nt: TGCGCCAGCAGCCAAGTTCAGGGAACGACCGATGGCTACACCTTC
j_gene: TRBJ2-2; d_gene: TRBD1; v_gene: TRBV2; abundance: -; CDR3aa: CARDGTGNTGELFF; CDR3nt: TGTGCCAGGGACGGGACAGGGAACACCGGGGAGCTGTTTTTT
j_gene: TRBJ1-3; d_gene: TRBD1; v_gene: TRBV7-9; abundance: -; CDR3aa: CASSLQDRVSGNTIYF; CDR3nt: TGTGCCAGCAGCCTTCAGGACAGGGTCTCTGGAAACACCATATATTTT